This T cell receptor beta chain was identified in a study of OX40 agonist ivuxolimab in advanced cancers. For the study in its entirety: Ivuxolimab, which targeted the costimulatory receptor OX40 (CD134), was an agonistic, fully human IgG2 monoclonal antibody. Partial responses were achieved by three dose-escalation patients, of whom one had hepatocellular carcinoma and two had cutaneous melanoma. In the dose-escalation cohort, roughly four fifths of patients were male, and the mean age was approximately 64 years, with a range of roughly 20 to 80. Patients were allowed to have had prior anti-PD-1, anti-PD-L1 or anti-CTLA-4 therapy, and approximately 43% of the dose-escalation patients had previously received checkpoint inhibitors. The paper covers the monotherapy dose-escalation part of the phase I ivuxolimab trial, which included N ≈ 50 patients. Of the approximately 50 dose-escalation patients, hepatocellular carcinoma was present in about 20, melanoma in around 15, renal cell carcinoma in 9 and head and neck cancer in 9. The purpose of peripheral TCRbeta sequencing was to test whether ivuxolimab changed TCR sequence diversity and led to clonal T-cell expansion. Intravenous ivuxolimab was administered to patients every 2 weeks at six dose levels: 0.01, 0.1, 0.3, 1.5, 3 and 10 mg/kg.

Turning to this clone: Its antigen has not been determined. No base qualities exist here, and no much larger clone lies one base off it.

Patients with a history of autoimmune disease or receiving systemic immunosuppression were excluded from the trial. Peripheral blood for TCR sequencing was collected from all dose cohorts at baseline, on cycle 4 day 1, and on cycle 7 day 1. Samples came from an open-label, multicenter, first-in-human phase I dose-escalation trial of ivuxolimab. Adults with locally advanced or metastatic head and neck squamous cell, hepatocellular, melanoma or renal cell carcinoma were enrolled in the trial. Before TCR sequencing, CD4+ and CD8+ T cells were separately sorted from peripheral blood. The germline V gene encodes CDR1 SGHTA and CDR2 FQGNSA. The CDR3 has 14 amino acids, counting the end cysteine and phenylalanine. Only the CDR3 part of the read is kept: 42 bases, read in frame from the first base. Trimming removed 2 bases from V and 5 bases from J, leaving 12 bases between the germline ends. Study-wide findings and limitations: Partial responders in the 0.1-3.0 mg/kg groups had among the lowest normalized peripheral clonal expansion, especially among CD8+ T cells. The antigen specificity of the peripheral T cells that underwent clonal expansion was not determined. Low levels of normalized T-cell clonal expansion were also shown by some nonresponding patients. After ivuxolimab, expanded clones were on average more numerous among CD8+ T cells than among CD4+ T cells. Clonal expansion of both CD4+ and CD8+ blood T cells was observed from baseline to week 6 at doses 0.1 to 3.0 mg/kg.

To sequence the TCRbeta CDR3 region, genomic DNA was isolated from the sorted cells. The immunoSEQ Assay was used for sequencing of TCRbeta CDR3 regions. Held by TCRdb, this immuneACCESS table contains in-frame sequences only and omits some clones. Under half of the omission traces to an unresolved V gene where checked; the cause of the rest is unknown. This sample holds about 81,000 clones; 70% to 90% were observed only once. Roughly 0.44% of the sample belongs to the ten largest clones. The sample here was CD4+ or CD8+ T cells sorted from blood, taken in a trial of the OX40 agonist ivuxolimab. The chain uses TRBV7-2 and TRBJ2-5; TRBD1 is possibly the D segment (5 matching bases). The clonotype originates from an adult with an advanced solid tumor such as melanoma, head and neck, liver or kidney cancer. The nucleotides are TGTGCCAGCAGCTTATCTAGGGGATGGGAGACCCAGTACTTC. Its translation is CASSLSRGWETQYF.